This T cell receptor beta chain was retrieved from a study of vaccination and CD4 T cells after COVID-19. Across the whole study: Overlapping spike peptides from SARS-CoV-2, HCoV-NL63, HCoV-OC43 and HCoV-229E served to stimulate the cells.

Treatment defined: approximately nine-day PBMC culture with coronavirus spike peptide pools or control peptides (ViraFEST assay). An Oncomine TCR Beta short-read assay was used to sequence the DNA from cultured CD4+ T cells. TCRdb fed the PCR reads into MiXCR, producing one record per CDR3 protein. The sample carries roughly 11,000 distinct CDR3 sequences, 76% recorded once. By sample fraction, this clonotype is large. Its antigen is unknown. There are 16 residues in the CDR3. Germline V gene sequence: CDR1 DFQATT, CDR2 SNEGSKA (reference sequence). V lost 5 bases, J lost 4 bases, and 13 bases stayed unmatched.

This TCR came from a human donor who had recovered from COVID-19. The chain employs TRBV20-1 and TRBJ1-2; 10 bases are a match to TRBD1. The source material was CD4+ T cells from blood, cultured in vitro. Here the CDR3 DNA reads TGCAGTGCTTTGGACAGGGGGAGCCTCTACGTCTATGGCTACACCTTC. Its translation: CSALDRGSLYVYGYTF.